This record covers a single T cell receptor beta chain. Its antigen is still unknown. Libraries for TCRalpha and TCRbeta carried sample barcodes and unique molecular identifiers via 5'RACE. TCRdb processed the 5' RACE reads anew with MiXCR; each CDR3 protein has one entry. The data hold around 53,000 distinct CDR3 sequences, with 9% to 15% observed a single time. The CDR3 loop spans 13 amino acids. Trimming took off 7 bases at V and 8 bases at J, with 17 bases between the two ends. Germline CDR1 and CDR2: SGHTA and FQGNSA. These data come from a study of T-cell memory formation after mild COVID-19. Turning to the study itself: Across donors, TCR clusters were largely donor specific. Broader study findings: The main location of contracting CD4+ clones was CM and EM, and that of contracting CD8+ clones was EMRA. Clones shrinking between day 15 and 85 showed a balanced CD4/CD8 split, and those that grew later tilted toward CD4+.

The clonotype comes from a man between 18 and 35 years old who had mild COVID-19 (a few samples of this study predate the infection). Cell type and time point are not known. Sequencing was performed on PBMCs or a T cell subset sorted from them (not recorded which). V is TRBV7-2 and J is TRBJ1-2; possibly TRBD1 for D (5 bases). The CDR3 protein is CASTPDRPRGYTF. In nucleotides, the CDR3 is TGTGCCAGCACCCCCGACAGACCTCGGGGCTACACCTTC.